The rows below give T cell receptor beta chains drawn from one sample of a study of T cells in Graves' hyperthyroidism and ophthalmopathy. TCRdb recomputed calls from the multiplex PCR reads with MiXCR, one row per CDR3 protein. The repertoire consists of more than 500,000 distinct CDR3 sequences, with 15% to 20% occurring once and the leading ten covering approximately 30%. The sequenced material came from blood. Every receptor here comes from a woman aged 25 to 39 with Graves' ophthalmopathy. Both conserved end residues are part of each CDR3. The order of the fields is clone size, V gene, J gene, D gene, CDR3 protein, CDR3 DNA. The D gene is left open where the match is weak. Clone size is not always given. Where it is, it says once, few, many or a class for expanded clones.

many	TRBV30	TRBJ2-4	-	CAWSQSRDIQYF	TGTGCCTGGAGCCAAAGTCGGGACATTCAGTACTTC
few	TRBV20-1	TRBJ2-1	-	CSARHPSYNEQFF	TGCAGTGCTAGACACCCCTCCTACAATGAGCAGTTCTTC
many	TRBV28	TRBJ2-7	-	CASSATGTSSYEQYF	TGTGCCAGCAGCGCTACCGGGACAAGCTCCTACGAGCAGTACTTC
many	TRBV28	TRBJ1-5	-	CASSLFSIYREVQPQHF	TGTGCCAGCAGTTTATTTTCGATCTACAGGGAAGTTCAGCCCCAGCATTTT
-	TRBV9	TRBJ1-4	-	CASSVQGFRTNEKLFF	TGTGCCAGCAGCGTTCAGGGTTTTCGGACTAATGAAAAACTGTTTTTT
many	TRBV28	TRBJ2-7	TRBD2	CASSLPLATSGRVNSYEQYF	TGTGCCAGCAGTTTACCCCTCGCGACTAGCGGGAGGGTAAACTCCTACGAGCAGTACTTC
many	TRBV30	TRBJ1-1	-	CAWSVQQGTEAFF	TGTGCCTGGAGTGTACAACAGGGCACTGAAGCTTTCTTT
-	TRBV28	TRBJ2-7	TRBD1	CASSLVLVQGARDEQYF	TGTGCCAGCAGCTTGGTCCTCGTACAGGGGGCGCGGGACGAGCAGTACTTC
-	TRBV27	TRBJ2-4	TRBD1	CASSPGDRRIQYF	TGTGCCAGCAGTCCTGGGGACAGAAGAATTCAGTACTTC
many	TRBV27	TRBJ2-2	TRBD1	CASSPGTGMGELFF	TGTGCCAGCAGTCCGGGGACAGGGATGGGGGAGCTGTTTTTT
few	TRBV10-2	TRBJ1-2	-	CASADRTGGYTF	TGCGCCAGTGCGGACCGGACGGGGGGCTACACCTTC
few	TRBV5-6	TRBJ2-1	TRBD1	CASSYWTGGSSNEQFF	TGTGCCAGCAGCTATTGGACAGGGGGCTCGAGCAATGAGCAGTTCTTC
many	TRBV6-1	TRBJ1-2	-	CASRRPGFSGYTF	TGTGCCAGCAGAAGACCAGGGTTTAGTGGCTACACCTTC
many	TRBV12-3/TRBV12-4	TRBJ2-1	TRBD2	CASKSRPGTSGARSYNEQFF	TGTGCCAGCAAATCCAGGCCGGGGACTAGCGGGGCCCGCTCCTACAATGAGCAGTTCTTC
many	TRBV20-1	TRBJ2-5	-	CSAPHPPGAETQYF	TGCAGTGCTCCCCATCCCCCCGGAGCGGAGACCCAGTACTTC
few	TRBV11-1	TRBJ2-3	-	CASSFQVGDMQYF	TGTGCCAGCAGCTTTCAAGTAGGAGATATGCAGTATTTT
many	TRBV5-1	TRBJ2-3	TRBD2	CASSLEAGGDTQYF	TGCGCCAGCAGCTTGGAGGCGGGAGGAGATACGCAGTATTTT
many	TRBV6-2/TRBV6-3	TRBJ1-2	TRBD1	CASSYSTKTGDGYGYTF	TGTGCCAGCAGTTACTCGACCAAGACAGGGGATGGCTATGGCTACACCTTC
many	TRBV24-1	TRBJ2-3	TRBD1	CATSDFNRGDTQYF	TGTGCCACCAGTGATTTTAACAGGGGAGATACGCAGTATTTT
-	TRBV5-6	TRBJ1-1	-	CASSLTDYMNTEAFF	TGTGCCAGCAGCTTAACAGATTATATGAACACTGAAGCTTTCTTT
-	TRBV7-6	TRBJ2-1	-	CASSLFIEGVGTRGEQFF	TGTGCCAGCAGCCTCTTTATCGAGGGAGTGGGAACGCGGGGTGAGCAGTTCTTC
many	TRBV20-1	TRBJ2-7	TRBD2	CSAQERAPTGGDYEQYF	TGCAGTGCCCAGGAACGGGCTCCGACGGGGGGTGACTACGAGCAGTACTTC
few	TRBV5-5	TRBJ1-6	-	CASSLPGDNSPLHF	TGTGCCAGCAGCTTACCAGGGGATAATTCACCCCTCCACTTT
many	TRBV12-3/TRBV12-4	TRBJ1-1	TRBD1	CASGQGAGTEAFF	TGTGCCAGCGGCCAGGGGGCTGGGACTGAAGCTTTCTTT
many	TRBV7-2	TRBJ2-7	TRBD2	CASSLVGAGGHPYEQYF	TGTGCCAGCAGCTTAGTGGGGGCGGGGGGTCACCCCTACGAGCAGTACTTC
-	TRBV6-9	TRBJ2-6	TRBD1	CASSYLPSGTGGSGANVLTF	TGTGCCAGCAGTTACCTCCCTTCCGGGACAGGGGGGTCTGGGGCCAACGTCCTGACTTTC
-	TRBV20-1	TRBJ2-3	-	CSAHNTDTQYF	TGCAGTGCTCATAACACAGATACGCAGTATTTT
-	TRBV12-3/TRBV12-4	TRBJ2-2	-	CASRRGSPGELFF	TGTGCCAGCAGGAGAGGGTCTCCCGGGGAGCTGTTTTTT
many	TRBV7-2	TRBJ2-1	TRBD2	CASSLGGLADFYNEQFF	TGTGCCAGCAGCTTGGGCGGACTAGCGGACTTCTACAATGAGCAGTTCTTC
-	TRBV28	TRBJ1-2	TRBD1	CASSSGQGALSLDYGYTF	TGTGCCAGCAGCTCCGGACAGGGGGCTCTATCCCTTGACTATGGCTACACCTTC
many	TRBV28	TRBJ2-7	-	CASYSLSWEQYF	TGTGCCAGCTATTCCCTTTCATGGGAGCAGTACTTC
many	TRBV4-3	TRBJ2-7	-	CASSRTGLSNEQYF	TGCGCCAGCAGCCGTACGGGACTCTCGAACGAGCAGTACTTC
-	TRBV7-9	TRBJ2-7	-	CASRPTGTTVEQYF	TGTGCCAGCAGACCTACCGGGACAACTGTCGAGCAGTACTTC
many	TRBV12-3/TRBV12-4	TRBJ1-1	-	CASRLGMNTEAFF	TGTGCCAGCCGCCTGGGGATGAACACTGAAGCTTTCTTT
many	TRBV30	TRBJ2-7	-	CAWSVPGHSYEQYF	TGTGCCTGGAGTGTACCCGGGCACTCCTACGAGCAGTACTTC
few	TRBV11-3	TRBJ2-3	-	CASSLGAMTGVSDTQYF	TGTGCCAGCAGCTTAGGGGCTATGACGGGAGTGTCAGATACGCAGTATTTT
-	TRBV27	TRBJ1-6	-	CASSLTVNNSPLHF	TGTGCCAGCAGTCTCACAGTAAATAATTCACCCCTCCACTTT